What follows describes a single T cell receptor (beta chain). This specimen belongs to a study of control samples from healthy donors and cancer patients. V was clipped by 0 bases and J by 5 bases, with 17 bases between them. CDR3 length equals 17 residues. Germline V lookup: CDR1 SGHRS, CDR2 YFSETQ. Assay used: immunoSEQ multiplex PCR; TCRdb lists only in-frame clones, some missing. Among roughly 73,000 clones listed, around 92% were seen once. Sequenced input: blood. The clonotype was recovered from an older woman in good health. This chain links TRBV5-1 with TRBJ1-4; D is possibly TRBD1 (5 bases). CDR3 region: CASSLVGRAGGNEKLFF. For the CDR3, the DNA is TGCGCCAGCAGCTTGGTCGGCAGGGCGGGAGGGAATGAAAAACTGTTTTTT. The full variable domain, its missing parts supplied by reference TRBV5-1 and TRBJ1-4, is KAGVTQTPRYLIKTRGQQVTLSCSPISGHRSVSWYQQTPGQGLQFLFEYFSETQRNKGNFPGRFSGRQFSNSRSEMNVSTLELGDSALYLCASSLVGRAGGNEKLFFGSGTQLSVL.